The rows below give T cell receptor beta chains drawn from one sample of a study of T cells in Graves' hyperthyroidism and ophthalmopathy. One entry per CDR3 protein results from TCRdb running MiXCR on the multiplex PCR reads. The sample holds about 300,000 distinct CDR3 sequences, roughly 20% seen once. Material for sequencing was blood. The receptor set was obtained from a man aged 50 to 60 with Graves' ophthalmopathy. Both conserved end residues are part of each CDR3. A D gene is named only where the DNA matches it firmly. Expanded clones get a size class; other rows say once, few or many, or leave the size out.

j_call	v_call	d_call	clone_size	cdr3_aa	cdr3_nt
TRBJ1-5	TRBV7-9	TRBD1	many	CASSRTGAGQPQHF	TGTGCCAGCAGCCGGACAGGGGCCGGTCAGCCCCAGCATTTT
TRBJ1-5	TRBV6-1	-	-	CASCPWGASGSQPQHF	TGTGCCAGCTGTCCTTGGGGGGCGAGCGGCTCTCAGCCCCAGCATTTT
TRBJ2-2	TRBV7-8	-	few	CASSLARLAANTGELFF	TGTGCCAGCAGCTTAGCACGACTGGCCGCGAACACCGGGGAGCTGTTTTTT
TRBJ1-2	TRBV2	-	-	CASSRGVPNYGYTF	TGTGCCAGCTCAAGGGGGGTCCCTAACTATGGCTACACCTTC
TRBJ2-7	TRBV5-1	TRBD1	few	CASRFGQANYEQYF	TGCGCCAGCAGGTTCGGACAGGCAAACTACGAGCAGTACTTC
TRBJ1-1	TRBV19	-	-	CASSILGARSTEAFF	TGTGCCAGTAGTATCCTGGGGGCGAGAAGCACTGAAGCTTTCTTT
TRBJ2-3	TRBV15	TRBD1	-	CATREGTGFSGDTQYF	TGTGCCACCAGGGAGGGGACAGGATTTTCGGGAGATACGCAGTATTTT
TRBJ1-4	TRBV6-2/TRBV6-3	TRBD1	once	CASSWKGQGNEKLFF	TGTGCCAGCAGCTGGAAGGGACAGGGGAATGAAAAACTGTTTTTT
TRBJ2-7	TRBV7-2	TRBD2	-	CASSVGLATYEQYF	TGTGCCAGCAGCGTGGGACTAGCGACCTACGAGCAGTACTTC
TRBJ2-3	TRBV6-1	-	many	CASSSPTDTQYF	TGTGCCAGCAGTTCACCCACAGATACGCAGTATTTT
TRBJ1-1	TRBV12-3/TRBV12-4	-	many	CASSFREENTEAFF	TGTGCCAGCAGTTTTCGTGAGGAGAACACTGAAGCTTTCTTT
TRBJ1-1	TRBV30	-	many	CAWGGQPNTEAFF	TGTGCCTGGGGCGGACAGCCCAACACTGAAGCTTTCTTT
TRBJ2-5	TRBV25-1	TRBD1	-	CASSEYRGQGETQYF	TGTGCCAGCAGTGAATATAGGGGACAGGGGGAGACCCAGTACTTC
TRBJ1-1	TRBV28	-	-	CTSGLGGANTEAFF	TGTACCAGCGGCCTCGGGGGAGCGAACACTGAAGCTTTCTTT
TRBJ1-2	TRBV2	-	-	CASNRQTNYGYTF	TGTGCCAGCAATCGGCAAACTAACTATGGCTACACCTTC
TRBJ2-5	TRBV5-1	TRBD2	-	CASSPGLAVQETQYF	TGCGCCAGCAGCCCGGGACTAGCGGTTCAAGAGACCCAGTACTTC
TRBJ2-3	TRBV20-1	TRBD2	few	CSARDLAGADTQYF	TGCAGTGCTAGAGATCTAGCGGGAGCAGATACGCAGTATTTT
TRBJ2-5	TRBV24-1	-	few	CATSDLGETQYF	TGTGCCACCAGTGATTTGGGCGAGACCCAGTACTTC
TRBJ1-1	TRBV28	-	few	CASKTPGYTEAFF	TGTGCCAGCAAAACTCCCGGGTACACTGAAGCTTTCTTT
TRBJ2-4	TRBV5-1	TRBD1	-	CASSPGTGRGNIQYF	TGCGCCAGCAGCCCCGGGACAGGGAGAGGAAACATTCAGTACTTC
TRBJ2-5	TRBV6-1	TRBD1	-	CASGVGGIGETQYF	TGTGCCAGCGGAGTAGGGGGCATTGGGGAGACCCAGTACTTC
TRBJ2-1	TRBV19	TRBD1	few	CASSPGTGYVNEQFF	TGTGCCAGTAGTCCCGGGACAGGGTATGTCAATGAGCAGTTCTTC
TRBJ1-3	TRBV6-1	-	-	CASSENTGNTIYF	TGTGCCAGCAGTGAAAACACTGGAAACACCATATATTTT
TRBJ2-7	TRBV10-3	TRBD2	-	CAISESAGLAGMRSYEQYF	TGTGCCATCAGTGAGTCTGCGGGACTAGCGGGGATGCGGTCCTACGAGCAGTACTTC
TRBJ1-2	TRBV20-1	-	few	CSATKSGLNYGYTF	TGCAGTGCAACTAAGTCAGGGTTGAACTATGGCTACACCTTC
TRBJ2-7	TRBV2	TRBD2	few	CASSQKLGGSSYEQYF	TGTGCCAGCAGTCAAAAGCTTGGCGGGAGCTCCTACGAGCAGTACTTC
TRBJ2-2	TRBV30	-	many	CAWSVLQGHGELFF	TGTGCCTGGAGTGTACTACAGGGTCACGGGGAGCTGTTTTTT
TRBJ2-3	TRBV5-8	-	many	CASSLTAKSTDTQYF	TGTGCCAGCAGCTTGACGGCTAAAAGCACAGATACGCAGTATTTT
TRBJ1-1	TRBV28	TRBD1	many	CASSYVYGGTGGGNTEAFF	TGTGCCAGCAGTTATGTTTATGGCGGGACAGGGGGCGGAAACACTGAAGCTTTCTTT
TRBJ2-2	TRBV29-1	-	-	CSVKTIITGELFF	TGCAGCGTTAAAACTATCATAACCGGGGAGCTGTTTTTT
TRBJ1-1	TRBV7-2	-	-	CASSLDVGEAFF	TGTGCCAGCAGCTTAGACGTAGGTGAAGCTTTCTTT
TRBJ2-7	TRBV28	-	-	CASRDGSSYEQYF	TGTGCCAGTAGAGACGGGAGCTCCTACGAGCAGTACTTC
TRBJ2-3	TRBV28	TRBD2	-	CASSATSAADTQYF	TGTGCCAGCAGTGCGACTAGCGCAGCAGATACGCAGTATTTT
TRBJ1-4	TRBV7-2	-	-	CASGPGLSGEKLFF	TGTGCCAGCGGACCCGGCCTTTCGGGGGAAAAACTGTTTTTT
TRBJ2-7	TRBV20-1	TRBD2	-	CSAPRGSTYEQYF	TGCAGTGCACCGCGGGGGAGCACCTACGAGCAGTACTTC
TRBJ1-1	TRBV5-1	-	-	CATQLEGTNTEAFF	TGCGCCACCCAGTTGGAGGGGACGAACACTGAAGCTTTCTTT
TRBJ1-4	TRBV28	-	few	CATWGGLEKLFF	TGTGCCACCTGGGGGGGTCTCGAAAAACTGTTTTTT
TRBJ2-7	TRBV12-3/TRBV12-4	-	few	CASSLGDTGVHEQYF	TGTGCCAGCAGTTTGGGGGATACTGGGGTCCACGAGCAGTACTTC
TRBJ2-1	TRBV6-6	TRBD2	many	CASSYSGLAGNEQFF	TGTGCCAGCAGTTACTCAGGACTAGCGGGGAATGAGCAGTTCTTC
TRBJ1-4	TRBV7-9	TRBD1	-	CASSSINRGLEEKLFF	TGTGCCAGCAGCTCAATAAACAGGGGTTTGGAGGAAAAACTGTTTTTT